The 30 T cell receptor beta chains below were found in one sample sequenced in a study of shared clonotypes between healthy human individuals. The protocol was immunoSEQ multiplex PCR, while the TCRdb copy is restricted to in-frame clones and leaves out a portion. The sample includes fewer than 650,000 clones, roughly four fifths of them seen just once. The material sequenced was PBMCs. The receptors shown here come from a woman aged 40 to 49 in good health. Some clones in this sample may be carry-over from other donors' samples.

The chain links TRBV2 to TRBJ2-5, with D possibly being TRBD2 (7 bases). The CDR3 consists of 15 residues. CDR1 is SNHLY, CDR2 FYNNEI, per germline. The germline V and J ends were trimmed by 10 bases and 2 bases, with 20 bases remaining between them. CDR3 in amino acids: CATGGTRLLQETQYF. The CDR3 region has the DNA TGTGCCACGGGGGGCACCCGCCTCCTACAAGAGACCCAGTACTTC.

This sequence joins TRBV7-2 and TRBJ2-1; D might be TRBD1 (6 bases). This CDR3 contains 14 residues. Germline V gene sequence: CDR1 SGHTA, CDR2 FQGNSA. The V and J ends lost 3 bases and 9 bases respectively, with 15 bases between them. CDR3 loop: CASSFYQQGGEQFF. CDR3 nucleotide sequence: TGTGCCAGCAGCTTCTACCAACAGGGTGGTGAGCAGTTCTTC.

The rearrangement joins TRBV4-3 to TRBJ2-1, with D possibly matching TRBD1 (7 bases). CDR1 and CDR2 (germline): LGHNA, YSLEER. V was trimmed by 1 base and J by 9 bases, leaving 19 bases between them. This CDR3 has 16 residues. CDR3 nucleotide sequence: TGCGCCAGCAGCCAAGGGAGGGGGCTATTGTTCGGTGAGCAGTTCTTC. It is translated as CASSQGRGLLFGEQFF.

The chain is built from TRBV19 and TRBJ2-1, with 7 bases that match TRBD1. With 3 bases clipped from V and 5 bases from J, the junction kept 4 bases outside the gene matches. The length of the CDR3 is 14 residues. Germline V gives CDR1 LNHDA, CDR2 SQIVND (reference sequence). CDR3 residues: CASSIRGPNNEQFF. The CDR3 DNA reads TGTGCCAGTAGTATTAGGGGGCCCAACAATGAGCAGTTCTTC.

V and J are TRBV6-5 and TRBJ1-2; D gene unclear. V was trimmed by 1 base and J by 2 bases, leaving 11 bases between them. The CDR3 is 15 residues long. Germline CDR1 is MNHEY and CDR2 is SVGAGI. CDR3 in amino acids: CASSYWQDRNYGYTF. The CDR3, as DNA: TGTGCCAGCAGTTACTGGCAGGACCGCAACTATGGCTACACCTTC.

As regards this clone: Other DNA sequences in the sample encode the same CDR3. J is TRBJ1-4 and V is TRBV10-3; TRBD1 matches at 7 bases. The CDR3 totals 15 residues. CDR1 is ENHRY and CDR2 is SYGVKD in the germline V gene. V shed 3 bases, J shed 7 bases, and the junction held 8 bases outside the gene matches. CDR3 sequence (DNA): TGTGCCATCAGTGAACAGGGGCAGGGGGGTGAAAAACTGTTTTTT. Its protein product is CAISEQGQGGEKLFF.

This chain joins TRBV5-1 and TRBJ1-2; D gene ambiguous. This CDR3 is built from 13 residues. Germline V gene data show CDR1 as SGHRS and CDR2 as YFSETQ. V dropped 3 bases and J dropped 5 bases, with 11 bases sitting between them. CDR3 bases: TGCGCCAGCAGCTGGGGAGGGATTTATGGCTACACCTTC. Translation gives CASSWGGIYGYTF.

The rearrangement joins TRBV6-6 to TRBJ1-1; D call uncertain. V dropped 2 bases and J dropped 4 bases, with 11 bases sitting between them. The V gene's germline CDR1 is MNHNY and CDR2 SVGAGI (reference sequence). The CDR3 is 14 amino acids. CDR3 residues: CASSYGSISTEAFF. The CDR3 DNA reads TGTGCCAGCAGTTACGGTTCCATTAGCACTGAAGCTTTCTTT.

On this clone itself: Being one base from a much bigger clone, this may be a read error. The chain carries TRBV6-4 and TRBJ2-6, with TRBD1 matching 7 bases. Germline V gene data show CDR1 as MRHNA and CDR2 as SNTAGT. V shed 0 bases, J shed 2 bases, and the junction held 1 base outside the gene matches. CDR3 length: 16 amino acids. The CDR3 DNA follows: TGTGCCAGCAGTGACTCAGGGGGCGCTGGGGCCAACGTCCTGACTTTC. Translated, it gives CASSDSGGAGANVLTF.

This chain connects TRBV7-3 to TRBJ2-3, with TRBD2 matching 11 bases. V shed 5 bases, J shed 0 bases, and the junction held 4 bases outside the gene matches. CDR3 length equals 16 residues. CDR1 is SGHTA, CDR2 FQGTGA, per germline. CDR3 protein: CASSITSGSSTDTQYF. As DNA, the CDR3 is TGTGCCAGCAGCATTACTAGCGGGAGTAGCACAGATACGCAGTATTTT.

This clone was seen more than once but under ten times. CDR3 amino acids: CASSQDRGTGELFF. The CDR3 region has the DNA TGTGCCAGCTCACAGGACAGGGGAACCGGGGAGCTGTTTTTT. The chain couples TRBV18 to TRBJ2-2; 9 nucleotides line up with TRBD1. V lost 4 bases and J lost 5; bases outside the gene matches: 2. The CDR3 covers 14 residues. Germline V CDR1 and CDR2: KGHSH, LQKENI.

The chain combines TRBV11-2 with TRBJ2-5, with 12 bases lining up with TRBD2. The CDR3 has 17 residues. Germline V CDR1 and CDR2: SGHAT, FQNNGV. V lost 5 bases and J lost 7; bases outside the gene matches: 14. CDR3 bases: TGTGCCAGCAGCGACCTCAGAGGACTAGCGGGAAGAGGGACCCAGTACTTC. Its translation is CASSDLRGLAGRGTQYF.

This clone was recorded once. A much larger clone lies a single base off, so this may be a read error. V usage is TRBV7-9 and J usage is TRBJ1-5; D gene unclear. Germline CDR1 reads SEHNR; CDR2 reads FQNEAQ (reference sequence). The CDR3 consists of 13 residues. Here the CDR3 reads CGSSPQGGQPQHF. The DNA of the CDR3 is TGTGGCAGCAGCCCCCAAGGAGGGCAGCCCCAGCATTTT.

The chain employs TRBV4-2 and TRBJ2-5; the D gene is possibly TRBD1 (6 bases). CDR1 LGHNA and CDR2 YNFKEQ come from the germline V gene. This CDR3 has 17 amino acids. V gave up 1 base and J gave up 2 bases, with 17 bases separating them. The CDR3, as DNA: TGTGCCAGCAGCCAAGGAAACGTCAGGGGCGGGCAAGAGACCCAGTACTTC. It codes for CASSQGNVRGGQETQYF.

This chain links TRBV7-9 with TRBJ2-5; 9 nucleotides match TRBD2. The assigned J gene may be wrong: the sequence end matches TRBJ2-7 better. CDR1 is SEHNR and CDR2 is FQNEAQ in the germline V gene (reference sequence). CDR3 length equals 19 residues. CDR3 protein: CASSNLRRGRALGQYEQYF. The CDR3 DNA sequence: TGTGCCAGCAGCAATCTCAGGCGCGGGAGGGCCCTTGGGCAATACGAGCAGTACTTC.

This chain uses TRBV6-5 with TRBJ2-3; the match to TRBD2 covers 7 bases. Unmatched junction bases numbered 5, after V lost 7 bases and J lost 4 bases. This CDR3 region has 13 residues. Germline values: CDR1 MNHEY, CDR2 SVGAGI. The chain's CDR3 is CASTSGDSDTQYF. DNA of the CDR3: TGTGCCAGCACTAGCGGAGATTCAGATACGCAGTATTTT.

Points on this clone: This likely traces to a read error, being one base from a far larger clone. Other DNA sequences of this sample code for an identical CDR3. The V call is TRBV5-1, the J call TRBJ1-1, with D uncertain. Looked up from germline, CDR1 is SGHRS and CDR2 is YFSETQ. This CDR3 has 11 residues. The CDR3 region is CASRDYSEAFF. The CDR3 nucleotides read TGCGCCAGCAGGGATTATTCTGAAGCTTTCTTC.

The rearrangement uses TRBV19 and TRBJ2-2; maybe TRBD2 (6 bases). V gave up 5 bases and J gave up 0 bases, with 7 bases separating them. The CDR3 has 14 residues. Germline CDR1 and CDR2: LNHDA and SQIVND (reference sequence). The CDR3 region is CASSAGPNTGELFF. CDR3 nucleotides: TGTGCCAGTAGTGCGGGACCGAACACCGGGGAGCTGTTTTTT.

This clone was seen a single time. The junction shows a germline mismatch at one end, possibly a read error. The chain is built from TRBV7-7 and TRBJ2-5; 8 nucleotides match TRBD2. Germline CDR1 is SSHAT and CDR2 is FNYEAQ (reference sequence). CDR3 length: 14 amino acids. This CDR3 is CASTPGGSGETQYF. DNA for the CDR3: TGTGCTAGCACCCCGGGGGGGAGTGGCGAGACCCAGTACTTC.

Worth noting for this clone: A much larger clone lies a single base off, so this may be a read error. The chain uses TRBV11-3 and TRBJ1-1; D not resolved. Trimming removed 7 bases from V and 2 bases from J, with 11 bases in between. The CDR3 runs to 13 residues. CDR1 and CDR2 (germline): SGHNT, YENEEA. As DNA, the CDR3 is TGTGCCAGCAACTCGGAATTCAACACTGAAGCTTTCTTT. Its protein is CASNSEFNTEAFF.

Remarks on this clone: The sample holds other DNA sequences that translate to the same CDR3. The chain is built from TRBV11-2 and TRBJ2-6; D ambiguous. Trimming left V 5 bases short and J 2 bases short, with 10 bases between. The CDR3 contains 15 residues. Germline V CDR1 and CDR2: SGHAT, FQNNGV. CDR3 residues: CASSPSGPGANVLTF. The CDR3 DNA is TGTGCCAGCAGCCCTAGTGGACCTGGGGCCAACGTCCTGACTTTC.

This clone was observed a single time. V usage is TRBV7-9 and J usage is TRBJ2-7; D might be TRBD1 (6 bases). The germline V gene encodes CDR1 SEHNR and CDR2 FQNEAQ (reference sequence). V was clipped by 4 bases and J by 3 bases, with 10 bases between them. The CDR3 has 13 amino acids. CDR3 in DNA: TGTGCCAGCAGCTGGGACACTATCTACGAGCAGTACTTC. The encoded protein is CASSWDTIYEQYF.

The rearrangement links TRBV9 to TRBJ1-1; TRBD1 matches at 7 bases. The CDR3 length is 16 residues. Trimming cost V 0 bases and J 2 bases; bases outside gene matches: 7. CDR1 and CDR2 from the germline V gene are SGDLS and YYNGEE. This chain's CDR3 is CASSVAGGQLNTEAFF. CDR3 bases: TGTGCCAGCAGCGTAGCCGGGGGACAGCTAAACACTGAAGCTTTCTTT.

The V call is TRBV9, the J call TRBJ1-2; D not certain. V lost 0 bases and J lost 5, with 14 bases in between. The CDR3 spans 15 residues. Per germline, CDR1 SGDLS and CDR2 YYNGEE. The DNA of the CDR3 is TGTGCCAGCAGCGTAGCCCCGCAGATGATTTATGGCTACACCTTC. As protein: CASSVAPQMIYGYTF.

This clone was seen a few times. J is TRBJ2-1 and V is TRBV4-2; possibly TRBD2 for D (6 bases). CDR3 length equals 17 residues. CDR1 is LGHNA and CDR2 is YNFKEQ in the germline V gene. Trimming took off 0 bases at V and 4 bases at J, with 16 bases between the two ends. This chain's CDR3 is CASSQDIEVAAYNEQFF. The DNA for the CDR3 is TGTGCCAGCAGCCAAGATATCGAAGTAGCGGCTTACAATGAGCAGTTCTTC.

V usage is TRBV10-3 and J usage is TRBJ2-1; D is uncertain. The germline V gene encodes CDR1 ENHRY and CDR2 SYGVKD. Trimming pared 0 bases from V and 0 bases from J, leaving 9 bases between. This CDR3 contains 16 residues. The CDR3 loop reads CAISESITSSYNEQFF. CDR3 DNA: TGTGCCATCAGTGAGTCGATTACGAGCTCCTACAATGAGCAGTTCTTC.

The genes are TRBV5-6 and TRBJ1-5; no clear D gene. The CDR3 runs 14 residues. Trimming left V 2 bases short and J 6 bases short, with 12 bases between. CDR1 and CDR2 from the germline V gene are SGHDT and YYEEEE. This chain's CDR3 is CASSLGGEGQPQHF. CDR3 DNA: TGTGCCAGCAGCTTAGGTGGAGAAGGTCAGCCCCAGCATTTT.

In nucleotides, the CDR3 is TGTGCCAGCTCACCACCACGGGGTGGGGATGAAAAACTGTTTTTT. Translating gives CASSPPRGGDEKLFF. V is TRBV18 and J is TRBJ1-4; no clear D gene. CDR1 is KGHSH and CDR2 is LQKENI in the germline V gene. The CDR3 runs to 15 residues. Trimming left V 0 bases short and J 6 bases short, with 11 bases between.

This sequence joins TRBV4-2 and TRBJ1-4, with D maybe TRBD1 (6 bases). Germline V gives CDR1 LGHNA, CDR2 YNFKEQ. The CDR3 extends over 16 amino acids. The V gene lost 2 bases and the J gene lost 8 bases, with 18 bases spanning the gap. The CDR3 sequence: CASSQPGEGPGEKLFF. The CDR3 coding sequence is TGTGCCAGCAGCCAACCAGGGGAGGGACCAGGCGAAAAACTGTTTTTT.

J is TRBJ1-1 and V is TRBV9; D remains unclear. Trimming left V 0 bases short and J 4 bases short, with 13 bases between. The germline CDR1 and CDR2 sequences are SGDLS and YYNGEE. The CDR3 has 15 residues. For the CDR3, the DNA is TGTGCCAGCAGCGTAGTCGGGGTTAGCGGCACTGAAGCTTTCTTT. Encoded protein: CASSVVGVSGTEAFF. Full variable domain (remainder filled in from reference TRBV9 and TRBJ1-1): DSGVTQTPKHLITATGQRVTLRCSPRSGDLSVYWYQQSLDQGLQFLIQYYNGEERAKGNILERFSAQQFPDLHSELNLSSLELGDSALYFCASSVVGVSGTEAFFGQGTRLTVV.